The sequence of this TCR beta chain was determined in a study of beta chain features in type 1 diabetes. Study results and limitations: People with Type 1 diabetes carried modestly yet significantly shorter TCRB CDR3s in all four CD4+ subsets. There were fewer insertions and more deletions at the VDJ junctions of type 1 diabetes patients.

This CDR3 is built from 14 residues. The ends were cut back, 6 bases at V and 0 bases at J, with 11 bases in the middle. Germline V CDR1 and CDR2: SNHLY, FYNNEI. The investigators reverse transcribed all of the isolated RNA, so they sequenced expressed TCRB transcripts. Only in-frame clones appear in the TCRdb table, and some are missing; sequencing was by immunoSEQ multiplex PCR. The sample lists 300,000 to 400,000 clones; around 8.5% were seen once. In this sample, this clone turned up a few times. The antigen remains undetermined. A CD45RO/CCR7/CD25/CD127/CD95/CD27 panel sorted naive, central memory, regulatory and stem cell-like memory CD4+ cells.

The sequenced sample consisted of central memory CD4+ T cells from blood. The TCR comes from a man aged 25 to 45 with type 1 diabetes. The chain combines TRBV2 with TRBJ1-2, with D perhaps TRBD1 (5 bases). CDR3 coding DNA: TGTGCCAGCAGCCCCGACAGAGCTAACTATGGCTACACCTTC. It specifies CASSPDRANYGYTF. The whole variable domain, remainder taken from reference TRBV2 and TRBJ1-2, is EPEVTQTPSHQVTQMGQEVILRCVPISNHLYFYWYRQILGQKVEFLVSFYNNEISEKSEIFDDQFSVERPDGSNFTLKIRSTKLEDSAMYFCASSPDRANYGYTFGSGTRLTVV.